This T cell receptor (beta chain) was recovered during a study of blood T cell repertoires in COVID-19. Study summary: Sources were T cells, B-cell-depleted T cells, or PBMCs; the material itself was cDNA or gDNA.

As handled by the study authors: Using reference gene primer amplification, nucleated cell counts were estimated. Sequenced by immunoSEQ multiplex PCR; TCRdb stores in-frame clones only, minus some. That table furnishes V, J and clone size, whereas the DNA furnished D and trimming. Of about 110,000 clones in the sample, approximately 88% were seen once. V lost 2 bases to trimming and J lost 5 bases; unmatched junction nucleotides: 3. The CDR3 length is 14 residues. Germline assignment: CDR1 MNHEY and CDR2 SVGAGI. Specimen: peripheral blood. V gene TRBV6-5 combines with J gene TRBJ1-1; 9 nucleotides align to TRBD1. The clonotype was recovered from a middle-aged man with active or convalescent COVID-19. Written as DNA, the CDR3 is TGTGCCAGCAGTTACCGACAGGGGGGGACTGAAGCTTTCTTT. Protein sequence: CASSYRQGGTEAFF.